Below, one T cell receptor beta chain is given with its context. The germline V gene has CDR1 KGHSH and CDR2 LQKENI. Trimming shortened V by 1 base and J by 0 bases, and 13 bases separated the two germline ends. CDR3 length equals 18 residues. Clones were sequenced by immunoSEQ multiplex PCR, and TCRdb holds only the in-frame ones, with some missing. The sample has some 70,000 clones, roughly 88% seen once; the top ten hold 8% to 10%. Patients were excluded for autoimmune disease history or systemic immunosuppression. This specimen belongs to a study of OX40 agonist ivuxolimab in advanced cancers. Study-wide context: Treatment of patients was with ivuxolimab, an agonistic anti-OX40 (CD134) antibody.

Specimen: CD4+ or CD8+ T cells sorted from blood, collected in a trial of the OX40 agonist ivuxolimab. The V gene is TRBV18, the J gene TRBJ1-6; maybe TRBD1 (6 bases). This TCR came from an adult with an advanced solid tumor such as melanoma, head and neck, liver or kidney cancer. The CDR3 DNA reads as TGTGCCAGCTCACCACAGGGACACCTTAGCTCCTATAATTCACCCCTCCACTTT. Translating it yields CASSPQGHLSSYNSPLHF.